The 21 T cell receptor beta chains reported below all come from one sample, sequenced in a study of OX40 agonist ivuxolimab in advanced cancers. Sequencing was performed with immunoSEQ multiplex PCR; in TCRdb, only in-frame clones are kept and a portion is missing. The sample yields fewer than 55,000 clones, approximately 80% seen once. Sequenced material: CD4+ or CD8+ T cells sorted from blood, taken in a trial of the OX40 agonist ivuxolimab. The receptors derive from an adult with an advanced solid tumor such as melanoma, head and neck, liver or kidney cancer.

This clone was recorded only once. This chain connects TRBV29-1 to TRBJ2-7; a possible D gene is TRBD1 (6 bases). Germline CDR1 SQVTM, CDR2 ANQGSEA. CDR3 size: 11 residues. Trimming left V 2 bases short and J 6 bases short, with 8 bases between. The CDR3 here is CSVESRGEQYV. CDR3 bases: TGCAGCGTTGAAAGCAGGGGCGAGCAGTACGTC.

The genes are TRBV30 and TRBJ2-7; D unresolved. This CDR3 has 11 amino acids. Germline CDR1 GTSNPN, CDR2 SVGIG (reference sequence). V lost 2 bases and J lost 3, with 5 bases in between. The CDR3 reads CAWSTSYEQYF. The CDR3 nucleotides read TGTGCCTGGAGTACCAGCTACGAGCAGTACTTC. The full variable domain, in which reference TRBV30 and TRBJ2-7 provide the parts outside the CDR3, is SQTIHQWPATLVQPVGSPLSLECTVEGTSNPNLYWYRQAAGRGLQLLFYSVGIGQISSEVPQNLSASRPQDRQFILSSKKLLLSDSGFYLCAWSTSYEQYFGPGTRLTVT.

This clone has just a few counts. V gene TRBV10-2 combines with J gene TRBJ1-1; 9 bases map to TRBD1. CDR1 and CDR2 from the germline V gene are WSHSY and SAAADI. V lost 6 bases and J lost 6; bases outside the gene matches: 8. The CDR3 length is 14 residues. CDR3 protein: CASRQGARVPEAFF. CDR3 sequence (DNA): TGCGCCAGCAGACAGGGGGCTCGTGTCCCTGAAGCTTTCTTT.

CDR3: CASSTQTGEETQYF. DNA for the CDR3: TGTGCCAGCAGCACTCAGACAGGGGAAGAGACCCAGTACTTC. V gene TRBV5-4 combines with J gene TRBJ2-5; 8 positions agree with TRBD1. This CDR3 is built from 14 residues. Looked up from germline, CDR1 is SGHNT and CDR2 is YYREEE (reference sequence). J gave up 3 bases and V 4 bases, and 5 bases lay outside the gene matches.

This clone was detected only once. The chain combines TRBV4-1 with TRBJ2-7; D may be TRBD1 or TRBD2 (5 bases each). The V end was cut by 0 bases, the J end by 2 bases, with 11 bases between. The germline CDR1 and CDR2 sequences are MGHRA and YSYEKL. The CDR3 totals 15 residues. The CDR3 nucleotides read TGCGCCAGCAGCCAAGAGATCCGGGGACCCTACGAGCAGTACGTC. Translation gives CASSQEIRGPYEQYV.

J is TRBJ2-6 and V is TRBV19; unclear D gene. Germline V gene sequence: CDR1 LNHDA, CDR2 SQIVND (reference sequence). Trimming took 5 bases from V and 2 from J, leaving 4 bases between them. The CDR3 covers 13 residues. CDR3 DNA sequence: TGTGCCAGTAGTCCAGCTGGGGCCAACGTCCTGACTTTC. It yields the protein CASSPAGANVLTF.

The rearrangement links TRBV7-2 to TRBJ2-1, with 13 positions matching TRBD2. Germline V gives CDR1 SGHTA, CDR2 FQGNSA. The CDR3 has 15 amino acids. With 5 bases clipped from V and 8 bases from J, the junction kept 6 bases outside the gene matches. CDR3 protein: CASSPGLAGVYEQFF. The DNA for the CDR3 is TGTGCCAGCAGCCCCGGACTAGCGGGGGTGTATGAGCAGTTCTTC.

This clone has more than one count but fewer than ten. This chain uses TRBV18 with TRBJ2-5; 7 nucleotides line up with TRBD1. Germline-derived CDR1 and CDR2 are KGHSH and LQKENI. This CDR3 has 15 amino acids. The V and J ends lost 5 bases and 5 bases, in that order; junction bases with no gene match: 11. The CDR3 is CASSLQGNSGETQYF. The CDR3 bases are TGTGCCAGCTCATTACAGGGGAATTCGGGCGAGACCCAGTACTTC.

The CDR3 nucleotides are TGTGCCAGTACTACTGGACAGGTCTTACTAGCGGGGCACACCGGGGAGCTGTTTTTT. Its protein product is CASTTGQVLLAGHTGELFF. The gene calls are TRBV19 and TRBJ2-2, with 10 bases that match TRBD2. Germline V gene data show CDR1 as LNHDA and CDR2 as SQIVND (reference sequence). Trimming removed 7 bases from V and 3 bases from J; junction bases left unmatched: 17. The CDR3 sequence is 19 residues long.

The chain uses TRBV5-1 and TRBJ1-2; TRBD1 matches at 7 bases. Germline V CDR1 and CDR2: SGHRS, YFSETQ. The junction had 10 bases not matched to a gene; V was cut back by 4 bases and J by 4 bases. The CDR3 is 15 amino acids. DNA for the CDR3: TGCGCCAGCAGCGAGACAGGGATGGTGAGCTATGGCTACACCTTC. Its protein product is CASSETGMVSYGYTF.

This chain links TRBV5-4 with TRBJ1-1; D may be TRBD1 (5 bases). The V end lost 4 bases, the J end lost 6 bases, and 16 bases lay between the germline ends. The CDR3 totals 14 residues. Germline V CDR1 and CDR2: SGHNT, YYREEE (reference sequence). This CDR3 reads CASSVDLEGSEAFF. CDR3 coding DNA: TGTGCCAGCAGCGTTGATTTGGAGGGGTCTGAAGCTTTCTTT.

The J gene is TRBJ1-1, the V gene TRBV4-1; D might be TRBD1 (6 bases). Trimming took 1 base from V and 8 from J, leaving 20 bases between them. Per the germline V gene, CDR1 is MGHRA and CDR2 is YSYEKL. The CDR3 extends over 16 amino acids. The CDR3 sequence: CASSQVLAGAHWEAFF. Written as DNA, the CDR3 is TGCGCCAGCAGCCAAGTGTTGGCGGGGGCCCACTGGGAAGCTTTCTTT.

This chain uses TRBV11-2 with TRBJ2-5; no definite D call. Trimming took off 1 base at V and 4 bases at J, with 10 bases between the two ends. The CDR3 sequence is 14 residues long. In germline, CDR1 is SGHAT, CDR2 FQNNGV. The CDR3 bases are TGTGCCAGCAGCTTAGTTGGTTTCGGAGAGACCCAGTACTTC. This translates into CASSLVGFGETQYF.

This clone is a singleton in its sample. The chain combines TRBV6-6 with TRBJ1-2; tentative D call: TRBD1 (5 bases). There are 14 residues in the CDR3. Between the trimmed V and J ends, which lost 6 bases and 7 bases, there was a span of 18 bases. CDR1 and CDR2 (germline): MNHNY, SVGAGI (reference sequence). Written as DNA, the CDR3 is TGTGCCAGCAGGAATTCCGGGCAGGGTGCTGGCTACACCTTC. It is translated as CASRNSGQGAGYTF.

The genes are TRBV7-2 and TRBJ1-1; 9 nucleotides match TRBD1. Per the germline V gene, CDR1 is SGHTA and CDR2 is FQGNSA. CDR3 length: 14 amino acids. V shed 4 bases and J 3 bases; nucleotides not matched to a gene: 3. The CDR3 sequence: CASSSQGADTEAFF. The CDR3 DNA sequence: TGTGCCAGCAGCTCACAGGGGGCGGACACTGAAGCTTTCTTT. The full variable domain, with the rest looked up from reference TRBV7-2 and TRBJ1-1, is GAGVSQSPSNKVTEKGKDVELRCDPISGHTALYWYRQSLGQGLEFLIYFQGNSAPDKSGLPSDRFSAERTGGSVSTLTIQRTQQEDSAVYLCASSSQGADTEAFFGQGTRLTVV.

The genes are TRBV6-5 and TRBJ2-3, with 8 bases aligning to TRBD2. V lost 2 bases, J lost 0 bases, and 4 bases stayed unmatched. Looked up from germline, CDR1 is MNHEY and CDR2 is SVGAGI. This CDR3 has 16 amino acids. CDR3 sequence: CASSYQASGSTDTQYF. CDR3 sequence (DNA): TGTGCCAGCAGTTACCAGGCTAGCGGGAGCACAGATACGCAGTATTTT.

The chain joins TRBV30 to TRBJ2-4, with D unclear. The germline V gene has CDR1 GTSNPN and CDR2 SVGIG (reference sequence). Trimming stripped 0 bases from V and 7 bases from J, with 7 bases between. The CDR3 runs 12 residues. CDR3 in amino acids: CAWSVNGNIQYF. The CDR3 DNA follows: TGTGCCTGGAGTGTAAACGGGAACATTCAGTACTTC.

The chain carries TRBV28 and TRBJ2-1; no clear D gene. The length of the CDR3 is 14 residues. Looked up from germline, CDR1 is MDHEN and CDR2 is SYDVKM. V was cut by 4 bases and J by 4 bases, with 11 bases left in between. This CDR3 is CASSSLGRYNEQFF. DNA for the CDR3: TGTGCCAGCAGTTCGCTCGGACGGTACAATGAGCAGTTCTTC.

The chain couples TRBV14 to TRBJ2-2; TRBD2 matches at 8 bases. Trimming took 1 base from V and 2 from J; bases not matched to a gene: 18. CDR3 length: 21 amino acids. Germline-derived CDR1 and CDR2 are SGHDN and FVKESK. CDR3 sequence (DNA): TGTGCCAGCAGCCAAGCGTATAAGATTCTCGCGGGGGGACGTAACACCGGGGAGCTGTTTTTT. It yields the protein CASSQAYKILAGGRNTGELFF.

This clone is termed large. J is TRBJ2-3 and V is TRBV13; perhaps TRBD2 as D (6 bases). The germline gives CDR1 PRHDT, CDR2 FYEKMQ (reference sequence). This CDR3 region has 14 residues. Trimming removed 7 bases from V and 1 base from J, with 12 bases in between. The CDR3 here is CASNWRGGTDTQYF. The CDR3 DNA follows: TGTGCCAGCAATTGGAGGGGTGGCACAGATACGCAGTATTTT.

The genes are TRBV28 and TRBJ2-5; TRBD1 aligns across 8 bases. The ends lost 5 bases at V and 5 bases at J; junction bases unmatched: 7. Germline V gives CDR1 MDHEN, CDR2 SYDVKM. This CDR3 has 14 amino acids. CDR3 nucleotides: TGTGCCAGCAGTCCGAGGACAGGGCGGGAGACCCAGTACTTC. As protein: CASSPRTGRETQYF. The complete variable domain, with remaining parts taken from reference TRBV28 and TRBJ2-5, reads DVKVTQSSRYLVKRTGEKVFLECVQDMDHENMFWYRQDPGLGLRLIYFSYDVKMKEKGDIPEGYSVSREKKERFSLILESASTNQTSMYLCASSPRTGRETQYFGPGTRLLVL.